What follows describes a single T cell receptor beta chain. No antigen is known for it. TCRdb re-analysed the 5' RACE reads in MiXCR, keeping a single row per CDR3 protein. The repertoire consists of 350,000 to 600,000 distinct CDR3 sequences, with 14% occurring once and the leading ten covering 0.4% to 0.55%. This record comes from a study of identical twins. Study results and limitations: Memory repertoires showed no such pattern, whereas abundant cord blood beta clonotypes carried fewer insertions.

CDR1 is MDHEN and CDR2 is SYDVKM in the germline V gene. J was trimmed by 2 bases and V by 6 bases; bases with no gene match: 6. The CDR3 is 16 amino acids. The sample was also linked to a second study, of yellow fever vaccine responses in identical twins.

This sequence originates from a woman under 30 in good health. V usage is TRBV28 and J usage is TRBJ1-6, with 8 nucleotides matching TRBD1. The sequencing input was CD4+ T cells sorted from blood. The CDR3 protein is CASRRTGLTYNSPLHF. CDR3 in DNA: TGTGCCAGCAGGAGGACAGGGCTGACCTATAATTCACCCCTCCACTTT.